This entry describes one T cell receptor beta chain. It was with a sample-barcoded 5' primer and a J-beta primer mix that a second PCR of roughly 6 to 12 cycles was run. TCRdb re-analysed the 5' RACE reads in MiXCR, keeping a single row per CDR3 protein. The table shows more than 1,400,000 distinct CDR3 sequences, with 42% occurring only once. This record comes from a study of blood T cells in healthy people across ages. CDR3 length equals 14 residues. Per germline, CDR1 MGHDK and CDR2 SYGVNS. The V end was cut by 1 base, the J end by 6 bases, with 9 bases between. The sequenced material came from blood. The gene calls are TRBV25-1 and TRBJ1-4; D is uncertain. The receptor comes from a woman between 18 and 29 years old in good health. CDR3 protein: CASSESGPHEKLFF. In DNA form, the CDR3 reads TGTGCCAGCAGTGAATCAGGCCCCCATGAAAAACTGTTTTTT.